This TCR beta chain emerged from a study of blood T cell repertoires in COVID-19. Overall study context: PBMCs, B-cell-depleted T cells, or T cells were the source of the cDNA or gDNA that made up the material.

Generated by immunoSEQ multiplex PCR, the TCRdb table keeps only in-frame clones and is missing some. The table lists under 500,000 clones, nearly 90% of them singletons. CDR1 is MNHEY and CDR2 is SMNVEV in the germline V gene (reference sequence). V lost 3 bases and J 4 bases, leaving 9 bases between the germline ends. The CDR3 length is 13 residues. The rearrangement links TRBV27 to TRBJ1-1; a possible D gene is TRBD1 (6 bases). The sample comprised PBMCs or T cells enriched from blood (not recorded which). The sequence was obtained from a woman between 18 and 29 years old with acute COVID-19. Here the CDR3 DNA reads TGTGCCAGCAGTTTCTACAGGGCCACTGAAGCTTTCTTT. The encoded protein is CASSFYRATEAFF.